Listed here are 14 T cell receptor beta chains from one sample, sequenced in a study of cytomegalovirus exposure and HLA in healthy donors. PCR was performed using 60 Vbeta and 13 Jbeta primers. The method was immunoSEQ multiplex PCR; TCRdb's version includes in-frame clones alone and lacks a portion of them. Of 250,000 to 350,000 clones listed, about 80% are singletons. Input material: PBMCs. The receptors originated from a girl aged 2 to 9 in good health and CMV-seronegative.

This sequence joins TRBV5-4 and TRBJ2-7, with a tentative D call TRBD1 (7 bases). Trimming shortened V by 0 bases and J by 6 bases, and 22 bases separated the two germline ends. Per germline, CDR1 SGHNT and CDR2 YYREEE (reference sequence). The CDR3 loop spans 17 amino acids. CDR3 coding DNA: TGTGCCAGCAGCTTGGAGGGGGCGGGGCGGATCCATATCGAGCAGTACTTC. This translates into CASSLEGAGRIHIEQYF.

The V gene is TRBV7-9, the J gene TRBJ2-7; TRBD1 matches 11 bases. The V gene's germline CDR1 is SEHNR and CDR2 FQNEAQ (reference sequence). CDR3 length: 16 residues. Trimming at V came to 5 bases and at J to 3 bases, leaving 9 bases not matched to a gene. CDR3 DNA sequence: TGTGCCAGCAGCCAGCGGGGACAGGGGGATGGCTACGAGCAGTACTTC. Translation gives CASSQRGQGDGYEQYF. Drawing the rest from reference TRBV7-9 and TRBJ2-7, the complete variable domain is DTGVSQNPRHKITKRGQNVTFRCDPISEHNRLYWYRQTLGQGPEFLTYFQNEAQLEKSRLLSDRFSAERPKGSFSTLEIQRTEQGDSAMYLCASSQRGQGDGYEQYFGPGTRLTVT.

This clone was counted once. The J gene is TRBJ2-7, the V gene TRBV5-4, with TRBD2 as a possible D gene (6 bases). CDR1 is SGHNT and CDR2 is YYREEE in the germline V gene (reference sequence). The germline V and J ends were trimmed by 1 base and 4 bases, with 24 bases remaining between them. CDR3 length: 18 residues. The CDR3 protein is CASSLRPLGDLGPYEQYF. CDR3 in DNA: TGTGCCAGCAGCTTGCGGCCTCTGGGGGACTTAGGTCCATACGAGCAGTACTTC.

The chain's CDR3 is CASSEYRSADGYTF. CDR3 sequence (DNA): TGTGCCAGCAGTGAATACCGGAGCGCCGACGGCTACACCTTC. J is TRBJ1-2 and V is TRBV6-1, with D hard to call. Germline values: CDR1 MNHNS, CDR2 SASEGT. This CDR3 comprises 14 residues. V shed 2 bases and J shed 8 bases, with 15 bases lying between them.

The V gene is TRBV18, the J gene TRBJ2-7, with 9 bases identical to TRBD2. This CDR3 spans 17 amino acids. From germline, CDR1 is KGHSH and CDR2 LQKENI. The V and J ends lost 2 bases and 4 bases, in that order; junction bases with no gene match: 12. CDR3 sequence: CASSPRESGGSRYEQYF. CDR3 coding DNA: TGTGCCAGCTCACCAAGAGAGAGCGGGGGGAGTAGGTACGAGCAGTACTTC.

The rearrangement uses TRBV29-1 and TRBJ1-1; D ambiguous. The CDR3 loop spans 11 amino acids. V was pared by 8 bases and J by 2 bases, with 9 bases between. Per the germline V gene, CDR1 is SQVTM and CDR2 is ANQGSEA. CDR3 residues: CSFMSNTEAFF. The CDR3 DNA reads as TGCAGCTTTATGAGTAACACTGAAGCTTTCTTT.

This clone came up a few times. The V call is TRBV5-4, the J call TRBJ2-3; 7 nucleotides agree with TRBD2. The germline V gene has CDR1 SGHNT and CDR2 YYREEE (reference sequence). The ends lost 0 bases at V and 2 bases at J; junction bases unmatched: 3. The CDR3 is 15 amino acids. In DNA, the CDR3 is TGTGCCAGCAGCTTGGTCGGGGGGTACACAGATACGCAGTATTTT. It yields the protein CASSLVGGYTDTQYF.

This clone was observed a handful of times. The chain joins TRBV5-1 to TRBJ2-7; the D gene is possibly TRBD1 (6 bases). This CDR3 contains 12 residues. Germline values: CDR1 SGHRS, CDR2 YFSETQ. V dropped 0 bases and J dropped 9 bases, with 10 bases sitting between them. The CDR3 DNA reads TGCGCCAGCAGCTTGGGAGAACAGGGGCAGTACTTC. Protein sequence: CASSLGEQGQYF.

V gene TRBV7-6 combines with J gene TRBJ2-7; D gene uncertain. The CDR3 length is 13 residues. V gave up 4 bases and J gave up 5 bases, with 12 bases separating them. Per the germline V gene, CDR1 is SGHVS and CDR2 is FNYEAQ. CDR3 DNA: TGTGCCAGCAGCTCCAACAGTGTCCACGAGCAGTACTTC. It is translated as CASSSNSVHEQYF.

V usage is TRBV4-2 and J usage is TRBJ2-2; 10 bases line up with TRBD2. This CDR3 has 18 residues. Germline CDR1 and CDR2: LGHNA and YNFKEQ. J lost 4 bases, V lost 1 base, and 9 bases had no gene match. The CDR3 loop is CASSQVVGLAGATGELFF. CDR3 DNA sequence: TGTGCCAGCAGCCAAGTGGTAGGGCTAGCGGGGGCCACCGGGGAGCTGTTTTTT.

This clone was seen more than once but under ten times. This rearrangement joins TRBV11-2 to TRBJ2-4, with D uncertain. This CDR3 is 15 amino acids long. V was pared by 0 bases and J by 4 bases, with 10 bases between. The germline V gene encodes CDR1 SGHAT and CDR2 FQNNGV. The DNA for the CDR3 is TGTGCCAGCAGCTTAGAGGTCCGCCAGAAAAACATTCAGTACTTC. This translates into CASSLEVRQKNIQYF.

The gene calls are TRBV4-1 and TRBJ2-3, with a possible D match to TRBD2 (7 bases). V lost 0 bases and J lost 5, with 21 bases in between. CDR3 length: 18 amino acids. In germline, CDR1 is MGHRA, CDR2 YSYEKL. The CDR3 sequence: CASSQDRRGPRRGDTQYF. The CDR3 nucleotides are TGCGCCAGCAGCCAAGATCGGCGGGGGCCCAGGCGCGGAGATACGCAGTATTTT.

In nucleotides, the CDR3 is TGTGCCAGCAGCTTCCGACAGGTCGCCTTTTGGCAGTACTTC. It encodes CASSFRQVAFWQYF. This chain connects TRBV5-7 to TRBJ2-7; the D gene is possibly TRBD1 (6 bases). TRBV5-7 falls under the ORF class, with uncertain function. Trimming stripped 2 bases from V and 9 bases from J, with 18 bases between. The CDR3 has 14 amino acids.

The V gene is TRBV2, the J gene TRBJ2-7; no definite D call. The CDR3 runs to 14 residues. The germline V gene has CDR1 SNHLY and CDR2 FYNNEI. The germline V and J ends were trimmed by 7 bases and 6 bases, with 19 bases remaining between them. CDR3 protein: CASTLEASMSEQYF. CDR3 sequence (DNA): TGTGCCAGCACCTTAGAAGCAAGTATGAGCGAGCAGTACTTC.